The clone carrying this T cell receptor beta chain was counted ten times or more. Isolated PBMCs totaled at least 6.5 million in each sample. This CDR3 is 13 amino acids long. V lost 3 bases, J lost 2 bases, and 4 bases stayed unmatched. The germline gives CDR1 SQVTM, CDR2 ANQGSEA. This entry comes from a study of blood T cells in healthy people across ages. For the second PCR, which ran for 7 to 11 cycles, a sample-barcoded 5' primer and a J-beta primer mix were used. TCRdb redid the calling of the 5' RACE reads with MiXCR, one entry per CDR3 protein. Of more than 750,000 distinct CDR3 sequences in the sample, 25% to 35% were seen once. These data were likewise used in another study, on T cells of mothers and their children.

Material: blood. The receptor's source is a woman aged 35 to 49 in good health. The chain carries TRBV29-1 and TRBJ2-7; 7 nucleotides line up with TRBD1. The CDR3 spells CSVEVGTAYEQYF. The CDR3, as DNA: TGCAGCGTTGAGGTCGGGACAGCCTACGAGCAGTACTTC.